The following is a T cell receptor (delta chain) sequence with its context. Since a far larger clone is one base different, this is likely a read error. The data were obtained in a study of gamma-delta chains in newborns, infants, children. Study context: Microbial exposure reportedly drives polyclonal innate γδ T cell expansion after birth.

The CDR3 is made up of 14 amino acids. CDR1 GEAIGNYY and CDR2 EKD come from the germline V gene. V lost 0 bases and J 2 bases, leaving 9 bases between the germline ends. TCRdb reanalyzed the reads using CATT. The sample holds about 3,800 delta-chain clones, about 4% seen once. The receptor's source is a child who was a newborn, infant or young child, either healthy, febrile or measles-vaccinated (not recorded which). The chain couples TRDV2 to TRDJ1; weak D call: TRDD3 (5 bases). Sequencing input: blood. The CDR3 DNA is TGTGCCTGTGACACCGTGAGGGATACCGATAAACTCATCTTT. Translated: CACDTVRDTDKLIF.